The present TCR beta chain was sequenced within a study of shared clonotypes between healthy human individuals. With respect to this clone: The antigen remains unidentified. In the same sample, other DNA sequences code for this CDR3.

The study, taken as a whole, reports: Few donors restricted represented genetic and exposure-history diversity. In general, naive subsets displayed greater estimated richness than memory subsets did.

In the CD4+ fraction, cells were divided into CD45RA+ naive and CD45RA-negative memory subsets. The CDR3 length is 12 residues. Germline V gene sequence: CDR1 MDHEN, CDR2 SYDVKM. V gave up 4 bases and J gave up 4 bases, with 8 bases separating them. Assay used: immunoSEQ multiplex PCR; TCRdb lists only in-frame clones, some missing. The table includes a few hundred thousand clones, approximately 97% detected once. The chain combines TRBV28 with TRBJ2-7, with D uncertain. The receptor's source is a woman aged 25 to 39 in good health. Sequencing input: naive CD4+ T cells sorted from blood. Subset indicated: CD45RA+ positively selected. The CDR3 DNA is TGTGCCAGCAGTTCCCGGATATACGAGCAGTACTTC. Protein product: CASSSRIYEQYF.